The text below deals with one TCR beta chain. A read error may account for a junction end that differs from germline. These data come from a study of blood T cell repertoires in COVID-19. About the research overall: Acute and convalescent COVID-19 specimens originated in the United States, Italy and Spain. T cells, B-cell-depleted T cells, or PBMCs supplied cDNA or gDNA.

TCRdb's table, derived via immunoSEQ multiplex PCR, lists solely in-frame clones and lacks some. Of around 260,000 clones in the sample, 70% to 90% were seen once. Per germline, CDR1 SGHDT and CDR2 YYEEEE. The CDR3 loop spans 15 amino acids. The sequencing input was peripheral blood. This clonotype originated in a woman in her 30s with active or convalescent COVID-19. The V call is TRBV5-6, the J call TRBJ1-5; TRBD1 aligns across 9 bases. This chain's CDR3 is CASSRADRGKQPQHF. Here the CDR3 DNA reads TGTGCCAGCAGTCGCGCGGACAGGGGCAAACAGCCCCAGCATTTT.